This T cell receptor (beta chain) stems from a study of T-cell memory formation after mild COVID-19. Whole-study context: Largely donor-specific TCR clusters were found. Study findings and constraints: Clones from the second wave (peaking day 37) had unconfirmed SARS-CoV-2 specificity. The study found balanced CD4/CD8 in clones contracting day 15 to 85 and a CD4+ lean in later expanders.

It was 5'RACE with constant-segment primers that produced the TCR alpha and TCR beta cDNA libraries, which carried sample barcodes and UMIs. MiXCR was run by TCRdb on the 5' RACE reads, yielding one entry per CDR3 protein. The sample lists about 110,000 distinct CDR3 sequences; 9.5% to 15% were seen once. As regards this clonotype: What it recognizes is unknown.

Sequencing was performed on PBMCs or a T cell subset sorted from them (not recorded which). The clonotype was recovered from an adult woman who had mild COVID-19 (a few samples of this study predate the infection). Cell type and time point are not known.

DNA for the CDR3: TGTGCCAGCAGTGAAACGGGGGGGCTGAATCAGCCCCAGCATTTT. Protein product: CASSETGGLNQPQHF. This chain connects TRBV7-3 to TRBJ1-5; D possibly corresponds to TRBD1 (6 bases). CDR3 size: 15 residues. Trimming left V 6 bases short and J 4 bases short, with 16 bases between. Germline V lookup: CDR1 SGHTA, CDR2 FQGTGA.